The sequence of this T cell receptor beta chain was determined in a study of blood T cell repertoires in COVID-19. Study-level background: PBMCs, B-cell-depleted T cells, or T cells were the source of the cDNA or gDNA that made up the material.

Germline-derived CDR1 and CDR2 are MNHNS and SASEGT. The ends were cut back, 2 bases at V and 2 bases at J, with 16 bases in the middle. The CDR3 loop spans 16 amino acids. Study processing details: Using reference gene primer amplification, nucleated cell counts were estimated. Clones were sequenced by immunoSEQ multiplex PCR, and TCRdb holds only the in-frame ones, with some missing. The V and J calls and clone size are taken from that table; D and trimming were inferred from the DNA. This sample has some 56,000 clones, with 81% found just once. The J gene is TRBJ2-7, the V gene TRBV6-1; D remains ambiguous. Material for sequencing was peripheral blood. This TCR derives from a woman aged 80 or over with active or convalescent COVID-19. The CDR3 reads CASSETRLLWAYEQYF. CDR3 DNA: TGTGCCAGCAGTGAAACCCGACTGCTATGGGCCTACGAGCAGTACTTC.